Shown below are 21 T cell receptor beta chains from a single sample sequenced in a study of blood T cell repertoires in COVID-19 (dated by TCRdb to the early 2020s). Library preparation employed the immunoSEQ multiplex PCR assay. The source is immuneACCESS, and TCRdb retained only in-frame sequences with V and J called. Part of the clones is not carried over; for the studies checked, unresolved V genes explain less than half of this, and the remainder is unexplained. The sample has 200,000 or so clones on record, 65% to 85% of them singletons. The ten largest clones add up to approximately 5.4% of the sample. The sequenced sample was peripheral blood. The receptor set was obtained from a woman between 25 and 40 years old with acute or convalescent COVID-19.

The V gene is TRBV28, the J gene TRBJ2-1; 7 bases fit TRBD2. CDR1 is MDHEN and CDR2 is SYDVKM in the germline V gene. The V segment lost 5 bases and the J segment 3 bases; nucleotides outside the gene matches: 4. The CDR3 length is 14 residues. CDR3 nucleotides: TGTGCCAGCAGTAGTAGCGGGCGCTACAATGAGCAGTTCTTC. It is translated as CASSSSGRYNEQFF.

The chain uses TRBV19 and TRBJ1-4; weak D call: TRBD1 (5 bases). The V end was cut by 7 bases, the J end by 5 bases, with 23 bases between. Germline values: CDR1 LNHDA, CDR2 SQIVND (reference sequence). The CDR3 spans 17 residues. The CDR3 is CASTAGPPSIGNEKLFF. The CDR3 nucleotides are TGTGCCAGTACAGCGGGGCCGCCTTCGATCGGCAATGAAAAACTGTTTTTT.

The chain carries TRBV6-2 or TRBV6-3 and TRBJ2-1; D gene unclear. V was pared by 2 bases and J by 5 bases, with 13 bases between. CDR1 and CDR2 from the germline V gene are MNHEY and SVGEGT. The CDR3 contains 15 residues. The CDR3 DNA follows: TGTGCCAGCAGTTACGGCCCCTCTCGAAACAATGAGCAGTTCTTC. Its translation is CASSYGPSRNNEQFF.

The gene calls are TRBV6-5 and TRBJ1-2, with D unclear. The CDR3 has 12 residues. The V gene's germline CDR1 is MNHEY and CDR2 SVGAGI. Trimming pared 8 bases from V and 8 bases from J, leaving 15 bases between. CDR3: CASSTVGGGYTF. DNA of the CDR3: TGTGCCAGCTCTACAGTGGGAGGCGGCTACACCTTC.

V usage is TRBV11-2 and J usage is TRBJ2-1; 7 bases are a match to TRBD2. Germline-derived CDR1 and CDR2 are SGHAT and FQNNGV. The CDR3 has 16 residues. V was pared by 0 bases and J by 7 bases, with 9 bases of the junction left unmatched. For the CDR3, the DNA is TGTGCCAGCAGCTTAGATGGAGCGGGACGAGGAAATGAGCAGTTCTTC. Amino acid sequence: CASSLDGAGRGNEQFF.

J is TRBJ2-1 and V is TRBV6-2 or TRBV6-3; TRBD2 matches at 7 bases. Germline loops: CDR1 MNHEY, CDR2 SVGEGT. There are 16 residues in the CDR3. V lost 5 bases, J lost 4 bases, and 11 bases stayed unmatched. The CDR3 coding sequence is TGTGCCAGCAGTATCCCCCGGCGGGAGATTTACAATGAGCAGTTCTTC. This codes for CASSIPRREIYNEQFF.

This sequence joins TRBV28 and TRBJ2-3; maybe TRBD2 (6 bases). V gave up 2 bases and J gave up 5 bases, with 23 bases separating them. Germline CDR1 MDHEN, CDR2 SYDVKM. The CDR3 runs to 18 residues. The CDR3 region is CASSLPYAGGPPQDTQYF. The CDR3 DNA reads TGTGCCAGCAGTTTACCGTACGCCGGGGGTCCCCCCCAAGATACGCAGTATTTT.

The chain joins TRBV9 to TRBJ2-1; tentative D call: TRBD2 (6 bases). Germline values: CDR1 SGDLS, CDR2 YYNGEE. Trimming removed 3 bases at V and 4 bases at J, with 14 bases between. The CDR3 contains 15 residues. CDR3 sequence (DNA): TGTGCCAGCAGCGGTAGGAGGGGTGATTACAATGAGCAGTTCTTC. Encoded protein: CASSGRRGDYNEQFF. Together with reference TRBV9 and TRBJ2-1, the CDR3 gives the full variable domain: DSGVTQTPKHLITATGQRVTLRCSPRSGDLSVYWYQQSLDQGLQFLIQYYNGEERAKGNILERFSAQQFPDLHSELNLSSLELGDSALYFCASSGRRGDYNEQFFGPGTRLTVL.

The chain links TRBV4-2 to TRBJ2-2, with 11 bases fitting TRBD1. The CDR3 consists of 16 residues. Trimming removed 3 bases from V and 4 bases from J; junction bases left unmatched: 4. The germline V gene has CDR1 LGHNA and CDR2 YNFKEQ. CDR3 sequence (DNA): TGTGCCAGCAGCCAGAGGGGGACAGGGGGCACCGGGGAGCTGTTTTTT. Its protein is CASSQRGTGGTGELFF.

This clone came up a few times. The rearrangement links TRBV10-2 to TRBJ2-7, with D perhaps TRBD2 (5 bases). Trimming shortened V by 4 bases and J by 4 bases, and 8 bases separated the two germline ends. The CDR3 sequence is 12 residues long. CDR1 and CDR2 (germline): WSHSY, SAAADI. This CDR3 reads CASSAWRYEQYF. The CDR3, as DNA: TGCGCCAGCAGTGCGTGGAGGTACGAGCAGTACTTC.

V is TRBV29-1 and J is TRBJ1-2, with 8 nucleotides matching TRBD1. Germline V CDR1 and CDR2: SQVTM, ANQGSEA. This CDR3 is built from 12 residues. V lost 7 bases and J lost 4; bases outside the gene matches: 5. This CDR3 reads CSARTGPYGYTF. DNA for the CDR3: TGCAGCGCGCGGACAGGGCCCTATGGCTACACCTTC. Supplemented by reference TRBV29-1 and TRBJ1-2, the full variable domain reads SAVISQKPSRDICQRGTSLTIQCQVDSQVTMMFWYRQQPGQSLTLIATANQGSEATYESGFVIDKFPISRPNLTFSTLTVSNMSPEDSSIYLCSARTGPYGYTFGSGTRLTVV.

This chain uses TRBV10-3 with TRBJ1-4; a weak D match, TRBD1 (5 bases). The V gene's germline CDR1 is ENHRY and CDR2 SYGVKD. This CDR3 region has 16 residues. V lost 4 bases, J lost 6 bases, and 18 bases lay in between. CDR3 in amino acids: CAISGRRDGGDEKLFF. The CDR3 DNA sequence: TGTGCCATCAGTGGGCGTAGGGACGGAGGGGATGAAAAACTGTTTTTT.

The gene calls are TRBV30 and TRBJ2-1, with D possibly TRBD2 on 6 matching bases. V shed 4 bases and J shed 10 bases, with 20 bases lying between them. This CDR3 comprises 14 residues. Germline CDR1 GTSNPN, CDR2 SVGIG (reference sequence). The CDR3 region is CAWTAGDWEGEQFF. For the CDR3, the DNA is TGTGCCTGGACCGCTGGGGACTGGGAAGGAGAGCAGTTCTTC.

The sample holds a few counts of this clone. This chain links TRBV15 with TRBJ1-5, with D unclear. The germline V and J ends were trimmed by 8 bases and 11 bases, with 13 bases remaining between them. Germline CDR1 is LNHNV and CDR2 is YYDKDF (reference sequence). The CDR3 runs to 11 residues. The CDR3 nucleotides read TGTGCCACCGGCCCAGGTCGAGCCCAGCATTTT. This encodes CATGPGRAQHF.

The chain has TRBV2 and TRBJ2-7, with 7 bases identical to TRBD2. Germline loops: CDR1 SNHLY, CDR2 FYNNEI. The CDR3 length is 9 residues. CDR3 sequence: CASGGEQYF. The CDR3 nucleotides are TGTGCTTCGGGAGGCGAGCAGTACTTC.

The chain carries TRBV27 and TRBJ1-2, with 8 bases lining up with TRBD1. The germline V gene encodes CDR1 MNHEY and CDR2 SMNVEV (reference sequence). V trimming: 3 bases; J trimming: 8 bases; junction bases outside the gene matches: 8. This CDR3 spans 14 amino acids. CDR3 nucleotides: TGTGCCAGCAGTTTGGGCAGGGGGCATTGGGGCTACACCTTC. It specifies CASSLGRGHWGYTF.

This sequence joins TRBV2 and TRBJ1-2, with 7 positions matching TRBD1. CDR1 SNHLY and CDR2 FYNNEI come from the germline V gene. The CDR3 extends over 14 amino acids. The V gene end was trimmed by 4 bases and the J gene end by 8 bases; junction bases not matched to a gene: 10. The CDR3 loop is CASSGETGHRGYTF. In DNA, the CDR3 is TGTGCCAGCAGTGGAGAGACAGGGCACCGGGGCTACACCTTC. The entire variable domain, with the rest obtained from reference TRBV2 and TRBJ1-2, is as follows: EPEVTQTPSHQVTQMGQEVILRCVPISNHLYFYWYRQILGQKVEFLVSFYNNEISEKSEIFDDQFSVERPDGSNFTLKIRSTKLEDSAMYFCASSGETGHRGYTFGSGTRLTVV.

This sequence joins TRBV5-1 and TRBJ2-3; 9 positions agree with TRBD2. The CDR3 contains 15 residues. The V gene's germline CDR1 is SGHRS and CDR2 YFSETQ. With 4 bases clipped from V and 1 base from J, the junction kept 4 bases outside the gene matches. As DNA, the CDR3 is TGCGCCAGCAGCCCTCGGACTAGCGGCACAGATACGCAGTATTTT. Translated, it gives CASSPRTSGTDTQYF.

The chain combines TRBV28 with TRBJ2-5; 7 nucleotides agree with TRBD1. CDR1 is MDHEN, CDR2 SYDVKM, per germline. J gave up 4 bases and V 6 bases, and 14 bases lay outside the gene matches. This CDR3 spans 16 amino acids. CDR3 sequence: CASSPLVGRGIETQYF. The CDR3 DNA reads TGTGCCAGCAGCCCACTGGTGGGCAGGGGGATAGAGACCCAGTACTTC.

The chain uses TRBV21-1 and TRBJ1-2; the table's D call TRBD1 went unverified against the DNA. TRBV21-1 is flagged as a pseudogene. The CDR3 length is 17 residues. CDR3 loop: CASSKVIFGGATYGYTF. The CDR3 DNA sequence: TGTGCCAGCAGCAAAGTGATTTTTGGGGGCGCGACCTATGGCTACACCTTC.

The chain carries TRBV7-8 and TRBJ2-2, with a possible D match to TRBD2 (5 bases). Germline V CDR1 and CDR2: SGHVS, FQNEAQ. The CDR3 spans 16 residues. Deletions cut 5 bases from V and 4 bases from J, with 17 bases between. This CDR3 is CASSLRLAYATGELFF. The CDR3 DNA is TGTGCCAGCAGCCTAAGGTTAGCGTACGCCACCGGGGAGCTGTTTTTT.